This T cell receptor (beta chain) was sequenced for a study of T cells in women clearing cervical HPV infection. Across the whole study: Women with histologically confirmed HPV16-related CIN3 or worse, 2 with invasive cancer, served as cases. With HLA typing for only a few women, HLA confounding remains possible.

Details on this clone: At one end, the junction sequence differs from germline, possibly due to a read error. The read terminates 3 residues before the CDR3 end, so the remaining end is supplied by the germline J gene. Other DNA sequences in the same sample also yield this CDR3.

Germline values: CDR1 SNHLY, CDR2 FYNNEI. This CDR3 is 14 amino acids long. Clones were read by immunoSEQ multiplex PCR, and TCRdb kept only the in-frame ones, dropping some. Its table lists fewer than 10,000 clones. Sequencing was carried out using blood buffy coat. This receptor was obtained from a woman aged 18 to 75 with a cervical HPV16 infection that either progressed to CIN3+ or cleared (not recorded which). The V call is TRBV2, the J call TRBJ2-6; TRBD2 matches at 7 bases. The CDR3 loop is CASMVGGGANVLTF. The CDR3 DNA, read in part, is TGTGCCAGCATGGTGGGGGGAGGGGCCAATGTC.